The 4 T cell receptor beta chains reported below all come from one sample, sequenced in a study of T cell clonality in common variable immunodeficiency. TCRdb's copy holds only in-frame clones and misses some; the assay was immunoSEQ multiplex PCR. Singletons are absent from the sample, which has tens of thousands of clones. Sequencing was performed on peripheral blood mononuclear cells. All receptors come from a person between 18 and 70 years old in good health.

This clone was picked up many times. With the read ending 3 residues before the CDR3 end, the germline J gene is used to fill in that end. This chain joins TRBV5-1 and TRBJ2-1; TRBD2 matches 10 bases. V was clipped by 1 base and J by 7 bases; unmatched bases: 5. Germline CDR1 and CDR2: SGHRS and YFSETQ. This CDR3 spans 15 amino acids. CDR3 sequence reads: CASSLFLAGGNEQFF. The covered CDR3 bases are TGCGCCAGCAGCTTGTTCTTAGCGGGAGGTAATGAG.

This clone came up many times. The observed sequence ends 3 residues before the CDR3 terminus, with the missing tail filled in from the germline J gene. V is TRBV7-3 and J is TRBJ1-2, with D maybe TRBD1 (6 bases). The CDR3 length is 15 residues. The germline V gene encodes CDR1 SGHTA and CDR2 FQGTGA. V lost 2 bases and J lost 6, with 16 bases in between. The CDR3 sequence: CASSLDYPWGHGYTF. The covered CDR3 bases are TGTGCCAGCAGCTTAGACTATCCATGGGGGCATGGC. The full variable domain, its missing parts supplied by reference TRBV7-3 and TRBJ1-2, is GAGVSQTPSNKVTEKGKYVELRCDPISGHTALYWYRQSLGQGPEFLIYFQGTGAADDSGLPNDRFFAVRPEGSVSTLKIQRTERGDSAVYLCASSLDYPWGHGYTFGSGTRLTVV.

This clone was found many times. The CDR3 end falls 3 residues outside the read, so it is completed with the germline J gene. The chain uses TRBV20-1 and TRBJ2-3, with no clear D. The CDR3 contains 13 residues. Trimming took off 3 bases at V and 5 bases at J, with 12 bases between the two ends. Germline CDR1 and CDR2: DFQATT and SNEGSKA (reference sequence). The CDR3 sequence is CSARVGAGDTQYF. The part of the CDR3 DNA that was read is TGCAGTGCTAGGGTTGGAGCAGGAGATACG.

This clone occurred many times. Sequencing ends 3 residues short of the CDR3 end; the germline J gene provides the rest. This rearrangement joins TRBV7-8 to TRBJ1-3, with D hard to call. Germline V gene sequence: CDR1 SGHVS, CDR2 FQNEAQ. Trimming cost V 0 bases and J 4 bases, with 13 bases left between them. The length of the CDR3 is 16 residues. Incomplete CDR3 DNA: TGTGCCAGCAGCTTAGCGCGCGCAGGCCAAGGAAACACC. Translated: CASSLARAGQGNT. In full, the CDR3 is CASSLARAGQGNTIYF.